Presented here are 17 T cell receptor beta chains from one specimen sequenced in a study of identical twins. Using its own MiXCR run on the 5' RACE reads, TCRdb lists one record per CDR3 protein. The data hold approximately 220,000 distinct CDR3 sequences, with about 7.5% observed a single time. These data were likewise used in another study, on yellow fever vaccine responses in identical twins.

The sample taken for sequencing was CD8+ T cells sorted from blood. The receptors were sampled from a woman younger than 35 in good health.

The rearrangement links TRBV24-1 to TRBJ2-1; 7 nucleotides line up with TRBD2. The CDR3 has 15 residues. CDR1 and CDR2 from the germline V gene are KGHDR and SFDVKD. The ends lost 3 bases at V and 4 bases at J; junction bases unmatched: 5. The CDR3 loop reads CATSDPKREYNEQFF. CDR3 sequence (DNA): TGTGCCACCAGTGATCCGAAGCGGGAATACAATGAGCAGTTCTTC.

This clonotype came up many times. The chain is built from TRBV29-1 and TRBJ2-7, with TRBD1 identical over 7 bases. The V and J ends lost 7 bases and 3 bases, in that order; junction bases with no gene match: 6. This CDR3 comprises 12 residues. Germline V CDR1 and CDR2: SQVTM, ANQGSEA. The chain's CDR3 is CSANRGDYEQYF. The CDR3 DNA sequence: TGCAGCGCGAACAGGGGAGACTACGAGCAGTACTTC.

The V call is TRBV15, the J call TRBJ1-5; TRBD1 agrees at 8 bases. The CDR3 totals 19 residues. Germline V gene sequence: CDR1 LNHNV, CDR2 YYDKDF (reference sequence). V shed 5 bases, J shed 9 bases, and the junction held 24 bases outside the gene matches. This CDR3 is CATSLPLFDRGAGNAPQHF. CDR3 coding DNA: TGTGCCACCAGCCTCCCCCTCTTCGACAGGGGCGCCGGGAATGCGCCCCAGCATTTT.

This clonotype was seen ten or more times. The CDR3 is CSVEEGKQGGTDTQYF. CDR3 in DNA: TGCAGCGTTGAAGAAGGAAAACAGGGAGGAACAGATACGCAGTATTTT. The chain employs TRBV29-1 and TRBJ2-3; either TRBD1 or TRBD2 may fit D (6 bases each). The germline V gene encodes CDR1 SQVTM and CDR2 ANQGSEA. The CDR3 is made up of 16 amino acids. V was pared by 0 bases and J by 3 bases, with 16 bases between.

This clonotype was counted many times. The chain joins TRBV20-1 to TRBJ2-1; D unclear. V was clipped by 4 bases and J by 0 bases, with 10 bases between them. Per the germline V gene, CDR1 is DFQATT and CDR2 is SNEGSKA (reference sequence). The CDR3 contains 14 residues. The CDR3 is CSAILEGSYNEQFF. The CDR3 bases are TGCAGTGCTATACTTGAAGGCTCCTACAATGAGCAGTTCTTC.

This clonotype was seen a few times. The genes are TRBV7-9 and TRBJ1-2; D gene uncertain. This CDR3 has 14 residues. V lost 1 base and J lost 8, with 14 bases in between. Germline lookup yields CDR1 SEHNR and CDR2 FQNEAQ (reference sequence). The CDR3 DNA sequence: TGTGCCAGCAGCTTAGTAGGCAGATCCTTCGGCTACACCTTC. Translation gives CASSLVGRSFGYTF.

This clonotype was seen repeatedly, ten times or more. The J gene is TRBJ1-1, the V gene TRBV12-3 or TRBV12-4; D perhaps matches TRBD1 (6 bases). Trimming shortened V by 6 bases and J by 7 bases, and 18 bases separated the two germline ends. This CDR3 is built from 14 residues. The CDR3: CASRKKGGIGEAFF. CDR3 bases: TGTGCCAGCAGGAAGAAAGGGGGAATTGGTGAAGCTTTCTTT.

The chain employs TRBV28 and TRBJ1-6; no reliable D call. This CDR3 spans 13 amino acids. Trimming took 8 bases from V and 6 from J, leaving 11 bases between them. Germline V gene lookup returns CDR1 MDHEN and CDR2 SYDVKM. The CDR3, as DNA: TGTGCCAGCGAAGGAAGCATTAATTCACCCCTCCACTTT. Translating gives CASEGSINSPLHF.

This clonotype has more than one count but fewer than ten. The chain has TRBV12-5 and TRBJ1-2, with TRBD1 matching 7 bases. Germline assignment: CDR1 LGHNT and CDR2 FRNRAP. The junction had 5 bases not matched to a gene; V was cut back by 3 bases and J by 4 bases. The CDR3 is made up of 14 amino acids. CDR3 amino acids: CASGFGSGGYGYTF. Here the CDR3 DNA reads TGTGCTAGTGGTTTCGGGTCAGGGGGCTATGGCTACACCTTC. The variable domain in full, completed from reference TRBV12-5 and TRBJ1-2, reads DARVTQTPRHKVTEMGQEVTMRCQPILGHNTVFWYRQTMMQGLELLAYFRNRAPLDDSGMPKDRFSAEMPDATLATLKIQPSEPRDSAVYFCASGFGSGGYGYTFGSGTRLTVV.

The chain employs TRBV6-1 and TRBJ2-2; perhaps TRBD2 as D (6 bases). This CDR3 spans 13 amino acids. V lost 3 bases and J lost 6, with 8 bases in between. Germline V gene data show CDR1 as MNHNS and CDR2 as SASEGT. CDR3 residues: CASSEGEAGELFF. The CDR3, as DNA: TGTGCCAGCAGTGAGGGGGAGGCCGGGGAGCTGTTTTTT.

The chain is built from TRBV20-1 and TRBJ1-1; weak D call: TRBD1 (6 bases). Germline CDR1 DFQATT, CDR2 SNEGSKA (reference sequence). This CDR3 region has 12 residues. Trimming removed 6 bases at V and 3 bases at J, with 11 bases between. The CDR3 region is CSAGGGHTEAFF. The CDR3 nucleotides read TGCAGTGCAGGGGGGGGGCACACTGAAGCTTTCTTT.

The sample holds a few counts of this clonotype. The gene calls are TRBV7-8 and TRBJ1-5; TRBD1 aligns across 10 bases. From germline, CDR1 is SGHVS and CDR2 FQNEAQ. The CDR3 is made up of 14 amino acids. Losses at the gene ends were 5 bases for V and 7 bases for J; bases not matched to a gene: 5. CDR3 loop: CASSPGQGLQPQHF. CDR3 nucleotides: TGTGCCAGCAGCCCGGGACAGGGGTTGCAGCCCCAGCATTTT.

This clonotype was seen more than once but under ten times. The chain recombines TRBV7-9 with TRBJ1-1; a weak D match, TRBD1 (5 bases). Per the germline V gene, CDR1 is SEHNR and CDR2 is FQNEAQ (reference sequence). This CDR3 spans 13 amino acids. V was shortened by 5 bases and J by 12 bases, with 19 bases between the two germline ends. The CDR3 sequence is CASSLTLGPRTFF. As DNA, the CDR3 is TGTGCCAGCAGCCTTACTCTGGGGCCGCGGACTTTCTTT.

This sequence joins TRBV3-1 and TRBJ2-7, with 10 bases lining up with TRBD2. The trim removed 2 bases at V and 4 bases at J, leaving 8 bases unmatched. Germline loops: CDR1 LGHDT, CDR2 YNNKEL (reference sequence). This CDR3 comprises 16 residues. CDR3 bases: TGTGCCAGCAGCCAACCGGGACTAGCGCATTTATACGAGCAGTACTTC. Its protein is CASSQPGLAHLYEQYF.

This clonotype was recorded a few times. The rearrangement links TRBV7-3 to TRBJ2-1; D not resolved. The length of the CDR3 is 15 residues. In germline, CDR1 is SGHTA, CDR2 FQGTGA. V was clipped by 2 bases and J by 5 bases, with 13 bases between them. The CDR3, as DNA: TGTGCCAGCAGCTTAGGCGTGGGAACAAACAATGAGCAGTTCTTC. It encodes CASSLGVGTNNEQFF.

This clonotype appeared many times. V usage is TRBV3-1 and J usage is TRBJ2-7; D is possibly TRBD1 or TRBD2 (7 bases each). CDR3 length: 14 amino acids. V lost 7 bases and J 3 bases, leaving 16 bases between the germline ends. Germline lookup yields CDR1 LGHDT and CDR2 YNNKEL (reference sequence). The CDR3 loop is CASTSGGVSYEQYF. The CDR3 DNA is TGTGCCAGCACGTCAGGGGGGGTAAGCTACGAGCAGTACTTC.

This clonotype was seen more than once but under ten times. V is TRBV6-1 and J is TRBJ2-2; D remains unclear. The CDR3 is 15 amino acids. V was cut by 6 bases and J by 2 bases, with 13 bases left in between. Germline CDR1 MNHNS, CDR2 SASEGT. CDR3 nucleotides: TGTGCCAGCAGCTCCTTGGACCCAAACACCGGGGAGCTGTTTTTT. This gives the protein CASSSLDPNTGELFF.